These T cell receptor beta chains were read from a single sample in a study of blood T cells in healthy people across ages. From the 5' RACE reads, TCRdb called clonotypes with MiXCR, one entry per CDR3 protein. Of 650,000 to 950,000 distinct CDR3 sequences listed, around 42% are singletons. The sequencing input was blood. These receptors were collected from a man aged 60 to 75 in good health. The CDR3 runs from the conserved cysteine through the conserved F or W. Each record gives: CDR3 DNA, CDR3 protein, V gene, J gene, clone size, D gene. The D gene is left open where the match is weak. Expanded clones are given a class, and other clones once, few, many or no size at all.

cdr3_nt: TGTGCCAGCTCACCAATGGGACTCTATGGCTACACCTTC; cdr3_aa: CASSPMGLYGYTF; v_call: TRBV18; j_call: TRBJ1-2; clone_size: -; d_call: -
cdr3_nt: TGTGCCAGCAGTTACGCCCTCGAGGGTTCCTACGAGCAGTACTTC; cdr3_aa: CASSYALEGSYEQYF; v_call: TRBV6-2/TRBV6-3; j_call: TRBJ2-7; clone_size: once; d_call: -
cdr3_nt: TGTGCCAGCAGTCTATATATCCCAAATGGCTACACCTTC; cdr3_aa: CASSLYIPNGYTF; v_call: TRBV6-2/TRBV6-3; j_call: TRBJ1-2; clone_size: once; d_call: -
cdr3_nt: TGTGCCTGGAGGTATAGCGGGGGGGCCTACGAGCAGTACTTC; cdr3_aa: CAWRYSGGAYEQYF; v_call: TRBV30; j_call: TRBJ2-7; clone_size: -; d_call: TRBD2
cdr3_nt: TGTGCCAGCAGCTTAGGGGGGGGCCGTTCCTACAATGAGCAGTTCTTC; cdr3_aa: CASSLGGGRSYNEQFF; v_call: TRBV7-9; j_call: TRBJ2-1; clone_size: -; d_call: -
cdr3_nt: TGCAGTGCTAGAGATTCATGGCGGGGGGCCACAGATACGCAGTATTTT; cdr3_aa: CSARDSWRGATDTQYF; v_call: TRBV20-1; j_call: TRBJ2-3; clone_size: once; d_call: TRBD2
cdr3_nt: TGTGCCAGCAGTACCTCCGGGACAGGGGATTACCTAGGGTCCTACGAGCAGTACTTC; cdr3_aa: CASSTSGTGDYLGSYEQYF; v_call: TRBV27; j_call: TRBJ2-7; clone_size: -; d_call: TRBD1
cdr3_nt: TGCAGCGTCGTCTCCGTCCGGGAGACCCAGTACTTC; cdr3_aa: CSVVSVRETQYF; v_call: TRBV29-1; j_call: TRBJ2-5; clone_size: -; d_call: -
cdr3_nt: TGCAGCGTTTCCCATCCCAATGGCTACACCTTC; cdr3_aa: CSVSHPNGYTF; v_call: TRBV29-1; j_call: TRBJ1-2; clone_size: many; d_call: -
cdr3_nt: TGCAGTGCCGGCGGGGTCGTCCGTGGCTACACCTTC; cdr3_aa: CSAGGVVRGYTF; v_call: TRBV20-1; j_call: TRBJ1-2; clone_size: many; d_call: -
cdr3_nt: TGCAGTGCTAGAGATAGCGGGGGAACAGATACGCAGTATTTT; cdr3_aa: CSARDSGGTDTQYF; v_call: TRBV20-1; j_call: TRBJ2-3; clone_size: few; d_call: TRBD2
cdr3_nt: TGTGCCAGCAGTTTAATGGGCAACTCCTACGAGCAGTACTTC; cdr3_aa: CASSLMGNSYEQYF; v_call: TRBV28; j_call: TRBJ2-7; clone_size: few; d_call: -
cdr3_nt: TGTGCCAGCAGTTTAGGCAATCCCTACAATGAAGAGCAGTTCTTC; cdr3_aa: CASSLGNPYNEEQFF; v_call: TRBV12-3/TRBV12-4; j_call: TRBJ2-1; clone_size: -; d_call: -
cdr3_nt: TGTGCCAGCAGTGAATCCTGGACAGGGGAAGGGACCCAGTACTTC; cdr3_aa: CASSESWTGEGTQYF; v_call: TRBV6-1; j_call: TRBJ2-5; clone_size: -; d_call: TRBD1
cdr3_nt: TGCAGTGCGGCCCCCCGGCGGGGCAACCAAGAGACCCAGTACTTC; cdr3_aa: CSAAPRRGNQETQYF; v_call: TRBV20-1; j_call: TRBJ2-5; clone_size: -; d_call: -
cdr3_nt: TGCAGCTCTGAGGAGGGCCCTTCACGGGATACGCAGTATTTT; cdr3_aa: CSSEEGPSRDTQYF; v_call: TRBV29-1; j_call: TRBJ2-3; clone_size: -; d_call: -
cdr3_nt: TGCGCCAGCAGGCTCTCAGGGTCCTATGGCTACACCTTC; cdr3_aa: CASRLSGSYGYTF; v_call: TRBV5-1; j_call: TRBJ1-2; clone_size: -; d_call: -
cdr3_nt: TGTGCCAGCAGCGGAGTTTCTGGGGTCCACACTGAAGCTTTCTTT; cdr3_aa: CASSGVSGVHTEAFF; v_call: TRBV7-9; j_call: TRBJ1-1; clone_size: -; d_call: -
cdr3_nt: TGTGCCAGCGGAACCGGGACCACTAATGAAAAACTGTTTTTT; cdr3_aa: CASGTGTTNEKLFF; v_call: TRBV6-5; j_call: TRBJ1-4; clone_size: -; d_call: -
cdr3_nt: TGTGCCAGCAGTTTAGCGTTAAAGGGTATCGACACTGAAGCTTTCTTT; cdr3_aa: CASSLALKGIDTEAFF; v_call: TRBV28; j_call: TRBJ1-1; clone_size: few; d_call: -
cdr3_nt: TGTGCCAGCAGCCCGGGACTCCTGTCGCACTATGGCTACACCTTC; cdr3_aa: CASSPGLLSHYGYTF; v_call: TRBV6-2/TRBV6-3; j_call: TRBJ1-2; clone_size: -; d_call: -
cdr3_nt: TGCGCCAGCAGCCAAGTTAGAGCGGGGACAGGGGGGACCGGGGAGCTGTTTTTT; cdr3_aa: CASSQVRAGTGGTGELFF; v_call: TRBV4-3; j_call: TRBJ2-2; clone_size: -; d_call: TRBD1
cdr3_nt: TGCAGTGCTAGAGGTCCCTTCTCCTACGAGCAGTACTTC; cdr3_aa: CSARGPFSYEQYF; v_call: TRBV20-1; j_call: TRBJ2-7; clone_size: few; d_call: -
cdr3_nt: TGTGCGAGCGGGACAGGGCCATTTGAGCAGTACTTC; cdr3_aa: CASGTGPFEQYF; v_call: TRBV7-2; j_call: TRBJ2-7; clone_size: many; d_call: TRBD1
cdr3_nt: TGCAGCGTTGTGTTGGCAGGGCAGACCTACGAGCAGTACTTC; cdr3_aa: CSVVLAGQTYEQYF; v_call: TRBV29-1; j_call: TRBJ2-7; clone_size: many; d_call: -
cdr3_nt: TGTGCCAGCAGTTTAGCAGGGAACGGCTATGGCTACACCTTC; cdr3_aa: CASSLAGNGYGYTF; v_call: TRBV12-3/TRBV12-4; j_call: TRBJ1-2; clone_size: -; d_call: -
cdr3_nt: TGTGCCAGCAGTATCAATCTGCATGAGCAGTACTTC; cdr3_aa: CASSINLHEQYF; v_call: TRBV12-3/TRBV12-4; j_call: TRBJ2-7; clone_size: few; d_call: -
cdr3_nt: TGTGCCAGCAGGCCCCGGGGACAGGGGGCTGAAAAACTGTTTTTT; cdr3_aa: CASRPRGQGAEKLFF; v_call: TRBV6-2/TRBV6-3; j_call: TRBJ1-4; clone_size: once; d_call: TRBD1
cdr3_nt: TGTGCCAGCAGCTTAGAGGTTGGGGCAGCCTATGGCTACACCTTC; cdr3_aa: CASSLEVGAAYGYTF; v_call: TRBV7-2; j_call: TRBJ1-2; clone_size: -; d_call: -
cdr3_nt: TGCGCCAGCAGCTTGGGGCAGGCCATCACAGATACGCAGTATTTT; cdr3_aa: CASSLGQAITDTQYF; v_call: TRBV5-1; j_call: TRBJ2-3; clone_size: few; d_call: -
cdr3_nt: TGTGCCACCAGTAATACCGATGCCCAGTACTTC; cdr3_aa: CATSNTDAQYF; v_call: TRBV24-1; j_call: TRBJ2-5; clone_size: -; d_call: -
cdr3_nt: TGCAGTGCTAGCATGGGATCTGGGGCCAACGTCCCGACTTTC; cdr3_aa: CSASMGSGANVPTF; v_call: TRBV20-1; j_call: TRBJ2-6; clone_size: -; d_call: -
cdr3_nt: TGCAGTGCCTGGGCTGGGAGAATAGGTGAGCAGTTCTTC; cdr3_aa: CSAWAGRIGEQFF; v_call: TRBV20-1; j_call: TRBJ2-1; clone_size: -; d_call: -
cdr3_nt: TGTGCCAGCAGTGAAGTCCGACTAGCGGGGCAAGAGACCCAGTACTTC; cdr3_aa: CASSEVRLAGQETQYF; v_call: TRBV2; j_call: TRBJ2-5; clone_size: -; d_call: TRBD2
cdr3_nt: TGTGCCAGCAGACAGGTCAGCAATCAGCCCCAGCATTTT; cdr3_aa: CASRQVSNQPQHF; v_call: TRBV27; j_call: TRBJ1-5; clone_size: -; d_call: -
cdr3_nt: TGCGCCAGCAGGATGGACACGGACCGGGACATTCAGTACTTC; cdr3_aa: CASRMDTDRDIQYF; v_call: TRBV5-1; j_call: TRBJ2-4; clone_size: once; d_call: -
cdr3_nt: TGTGCCAGCACCCTCAGGGGAGATACGCAGTATTTT; cdr3_aa: CASTLRGDTQYF; v_call: TRBV2; j_call: TRBJ2-3; clone_size: -; d_call: -
cdr3_nt: TGTGCCAGCAGCTTGCGGGACAGGGGATCCGAGCAGTACTTC; cdr3_aa: CASSLRDRGSEQYF; v_call: TRBV5-5; j_call: TRBJ2-7; clone_size: -; d_call: TRBD1
cdr3_nt: TGTGCCAGCAGCTTTTCGGTGGGGATAGGGGACGACTCCTACGAGCAGTACTTC; cdr3_aa: CASSFSVGIGDDSYEQYF; v_call: TRBV7-2; j_call: TRBJ2-7; clone_size: few; d_call: -
cdr3_nt: TGCAGCGTTGAAGGTTCAGGCACAGATACGCAGTATTTT; cdr3_aa: CSVEGSGTDTQYF; v_call: TRBV29-1; j_call: TRBJ2-3; clone_size: few; d_call: -
cdr3_nt: TGTGCCTGGAGTCCCGGGGAATACGAGCAGTACTTC; cdr3_aa: CAWSPGEYEQYF; v_call: TRBV30; j_call: TRBJ2-7; clone_size: -; d_call: -
cdr3_nt: TGTGCCAGCAGCAAAAAAGGCAGGGATTCCTACGAGCAGTACTTC; cdr3_aa: CASSKKGRDSYEQYF; v_call: TRBV21-1; j_call: TRBJ2-7; clone_size: -; d_call: -
cdr3_nt: TGTGCCAGCAGTGACGACAGCCCTCCTGGGGAGCAGTACTTC; cdr3_aa: CASSDDSPPGEQYF; v_call: TRBV2; j_call: TRBJ2-7; clone_size: few; d_call: -
cdr3_nt: TGTGCCAGCAGTTCAGGGACCGAAGCCAAAAACATTCAGTACTTC; cdr3_aa: CASSSGTEAKNIQYF; v_call: TRBV28; j_call: TRBJ2-4; clone_size: -; d_call: -
cdr3_nt: TGCGCCAGCCGCTTCGGGACCTCTAATGAAAAACTGTTTTTT; cdr3_aa: CASRFGTSNEKLFF; v_call: TRBV5-1; j_call: TRBJ1-4; clone_size: -; d_call: -
cdr3_nt: TGTGCCAGCAGTCGCCCCCCCCAGGGGAGTGGGCAGTACTTC; cdr3_aa: CASSRPPQGSGQYF; v_call: TRBV6-2/TRBV6-3; j_call: TRBJ2-5; clone_size: -; d_call: -
cdr3_nt: TGTGCCAGCAGCGCTAGAGGACAAACCCTTTCCTACGAGCAGTACTTC; cdr3_aa: CASSARGQTLSYEQYF; v_call: TRBV7-2; j_call: TRBJ2-7; clone_size: -; d_call: -
cdr3_nt: TGCGCCAGCAGCCAAGCCCCAGGGGGCCCCTCCTACGAGCAGTACTTC; cdr3_aa: CASSQAPGGPSYEQYF; v_call: TRBV4-3; j_call: TRBJ2-7; clone_size: many; d_call: TRBD1
cdr3_nt: TGCAGTGCTAGGGATACAGGGTCGGTGAACACTGAAGCTTTCTTT; cdr3_aa: CSARDTGSVNTEAFF; v_call: TRBV20-1; j_call: TRBJ1-1; clone_size: -; d_call: -
cdr3_nt: TGTGCCAGCAGCCAAGGGGGTGGCCTAACCTCTGGGGCCAACGTCCTGACTTTC; cdr3_aa: CASSQGGGLTSGANVLTF; v_call: TRBV4-2; j_call: TRBJ2-6; clone_size: few; d_call: -